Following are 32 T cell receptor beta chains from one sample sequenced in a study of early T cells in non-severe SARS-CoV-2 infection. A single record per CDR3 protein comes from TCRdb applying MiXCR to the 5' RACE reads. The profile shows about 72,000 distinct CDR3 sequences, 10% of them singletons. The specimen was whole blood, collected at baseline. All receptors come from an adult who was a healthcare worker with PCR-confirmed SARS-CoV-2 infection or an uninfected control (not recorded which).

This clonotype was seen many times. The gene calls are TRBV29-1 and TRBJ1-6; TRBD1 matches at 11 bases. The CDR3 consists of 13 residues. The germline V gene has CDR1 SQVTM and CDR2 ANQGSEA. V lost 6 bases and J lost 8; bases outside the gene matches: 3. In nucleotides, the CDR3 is TGCAGCGTGGGACAGGGGGGGGATTCACCCCTCCACTTT. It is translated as CSVGQGGDSPLHF.

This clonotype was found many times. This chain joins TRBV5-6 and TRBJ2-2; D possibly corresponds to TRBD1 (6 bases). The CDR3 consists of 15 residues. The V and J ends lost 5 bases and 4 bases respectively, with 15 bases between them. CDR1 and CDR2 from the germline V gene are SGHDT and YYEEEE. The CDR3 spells CASRPGHVGTGELFF. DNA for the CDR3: TGTGCCAGCAGACCGGGACACGTTGGCACCGGGGAGCTGTTTTTT. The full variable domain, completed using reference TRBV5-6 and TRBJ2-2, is DAGVTQSPTHLIKTRGQQVTLRCSPKSGHDTVSWYQQALGQGPQFIFQYYEEEERQRGNFPDRFSGHQFPNYSSELNVNALLLGDSALYLCASRPGHVGTGELFFGEGSRLTVL.

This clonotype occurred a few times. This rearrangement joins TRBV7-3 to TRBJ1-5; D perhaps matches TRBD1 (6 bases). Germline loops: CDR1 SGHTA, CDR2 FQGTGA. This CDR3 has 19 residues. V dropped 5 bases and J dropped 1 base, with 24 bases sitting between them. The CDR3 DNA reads TGTGCCAGCAGCCTCACACAAGCAGGGGCGGTTGGGAGCAATCAGCCCCAGCATTTT. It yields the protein CASSLTQAGAVGSNQPQHF.

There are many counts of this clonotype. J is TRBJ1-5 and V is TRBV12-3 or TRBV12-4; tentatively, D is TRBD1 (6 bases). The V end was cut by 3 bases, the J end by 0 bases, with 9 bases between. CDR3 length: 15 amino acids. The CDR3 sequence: CASSLGGNSNQPQHF. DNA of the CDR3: TGTGCCAGCAGTTTGGGGGGCAATAGCAATCAGCCCCAGCATTTT.

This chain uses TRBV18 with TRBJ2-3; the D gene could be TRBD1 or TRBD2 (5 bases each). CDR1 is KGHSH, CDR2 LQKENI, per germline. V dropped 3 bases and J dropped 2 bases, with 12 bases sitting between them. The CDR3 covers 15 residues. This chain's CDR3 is CASSPPPGTTDTQYF. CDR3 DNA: TGTGCCAGCTCACCCCCCCCGGGGACCACAGATACGCAGTATTTT.

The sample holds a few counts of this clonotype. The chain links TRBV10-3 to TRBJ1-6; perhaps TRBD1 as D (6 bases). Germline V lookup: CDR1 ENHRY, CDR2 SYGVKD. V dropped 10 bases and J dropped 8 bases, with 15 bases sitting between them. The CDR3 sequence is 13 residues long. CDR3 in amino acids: CATSTGWDSPLHF. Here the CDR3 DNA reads TGTGCCACCAGCACAGGGTGGGATTCACCCCTCCACTTT.

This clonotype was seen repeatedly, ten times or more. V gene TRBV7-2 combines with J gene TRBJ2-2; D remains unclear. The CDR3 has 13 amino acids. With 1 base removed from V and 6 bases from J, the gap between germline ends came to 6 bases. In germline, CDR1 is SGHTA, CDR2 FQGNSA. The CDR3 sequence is CASSLGVSGELFF. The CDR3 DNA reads TGTGCCAGCAGCTTAGGCGTATCCGGGGAGCTGTTTTTT.

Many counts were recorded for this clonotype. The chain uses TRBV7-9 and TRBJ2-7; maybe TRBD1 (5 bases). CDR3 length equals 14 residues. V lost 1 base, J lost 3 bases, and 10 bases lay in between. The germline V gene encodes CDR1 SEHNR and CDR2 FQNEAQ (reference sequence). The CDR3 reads CASSLVGPNYEQYF. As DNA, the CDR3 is TGTGCCAGCAGCTTAGTGGGGCCGAACTACGAGCAGTACTTC.

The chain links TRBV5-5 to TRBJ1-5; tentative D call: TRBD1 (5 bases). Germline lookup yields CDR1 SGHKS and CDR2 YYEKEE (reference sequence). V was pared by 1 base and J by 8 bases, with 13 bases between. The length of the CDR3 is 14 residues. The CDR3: CASSLQAGKKPQHF. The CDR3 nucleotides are TGTGCCAGCAGCTTGCAGGCAGGGAAAAAGCCCCAGCATTTT.

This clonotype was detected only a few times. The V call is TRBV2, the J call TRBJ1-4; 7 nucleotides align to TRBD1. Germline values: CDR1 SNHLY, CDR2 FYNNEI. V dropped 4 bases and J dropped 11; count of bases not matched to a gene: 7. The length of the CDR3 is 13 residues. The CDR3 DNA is TGTGCCAGCAGTGGTGAGGGGGCGAGGAAACTGTTTTTT. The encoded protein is CASSGEGARKLFF.

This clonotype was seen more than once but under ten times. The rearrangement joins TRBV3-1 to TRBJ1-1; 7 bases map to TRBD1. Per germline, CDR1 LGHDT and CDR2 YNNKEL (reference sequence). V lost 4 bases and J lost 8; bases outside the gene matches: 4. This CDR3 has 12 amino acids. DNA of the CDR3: TGTGCCAGCAGCCGGGACAGAGGAGAAGCTTTCTTT. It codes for CASSRDRGEAFF.

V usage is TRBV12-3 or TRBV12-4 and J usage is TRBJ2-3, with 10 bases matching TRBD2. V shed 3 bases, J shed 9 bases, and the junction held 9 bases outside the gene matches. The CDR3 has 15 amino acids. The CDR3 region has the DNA TGTGCCAGCAGTTTTCAGCGGGGGGGCCGCGGGACGCAGTATTTT. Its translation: CASSFQRGGRGTQYF.

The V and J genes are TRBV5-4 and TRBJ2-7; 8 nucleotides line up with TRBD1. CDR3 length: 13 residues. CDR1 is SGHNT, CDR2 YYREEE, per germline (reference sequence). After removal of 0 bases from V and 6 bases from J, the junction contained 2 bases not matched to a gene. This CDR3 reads CASSLGQGLEQYF. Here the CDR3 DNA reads TGTGCCAGCAGCTTGGGACAGGGGCTCGAGCAGTACTTC.

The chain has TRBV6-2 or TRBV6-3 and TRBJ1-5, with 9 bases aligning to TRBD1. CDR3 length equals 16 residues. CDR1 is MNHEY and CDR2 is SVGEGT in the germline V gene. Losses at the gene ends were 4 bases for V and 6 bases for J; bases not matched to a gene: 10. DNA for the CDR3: TGTGCCAGCAGTTCCCTCGGACAGGGGTTAACTCAGCCCCAGCATTTT. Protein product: CASSSLGQGLTQPQHF.

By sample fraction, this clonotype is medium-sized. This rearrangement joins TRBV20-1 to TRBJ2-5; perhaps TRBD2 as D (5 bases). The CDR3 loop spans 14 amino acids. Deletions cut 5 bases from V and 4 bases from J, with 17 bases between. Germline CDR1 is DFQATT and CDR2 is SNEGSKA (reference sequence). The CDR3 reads CSAHLGVGRETQYF. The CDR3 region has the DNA TGCAGTGCTCACCTCGGGGTCGGGCGAGAGACCCAGTACTTC.

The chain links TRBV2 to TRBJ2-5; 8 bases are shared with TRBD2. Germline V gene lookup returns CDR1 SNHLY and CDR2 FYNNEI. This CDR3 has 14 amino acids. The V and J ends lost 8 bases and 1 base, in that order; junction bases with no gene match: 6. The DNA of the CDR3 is TGTGCCAGCCTTAGCGGGGAATTCCAAGAGACCCAGTACTTC. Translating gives CASLSGEFQETQYF.

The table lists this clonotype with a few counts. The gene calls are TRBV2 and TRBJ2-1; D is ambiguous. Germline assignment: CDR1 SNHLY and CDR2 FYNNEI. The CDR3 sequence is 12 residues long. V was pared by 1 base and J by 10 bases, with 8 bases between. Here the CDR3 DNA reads TGTGCCAGCAGTGAAGGGCCGGGCGAGCAGTTCTTC. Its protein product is CASSEGPGEQFF. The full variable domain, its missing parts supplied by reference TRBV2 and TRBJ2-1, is EPEVTQTPSHQVTQMGQEVILRCVPISNHLYFYWYRQILGQKVEFLVSFYNNEISEKSEIFDDQFSVERPDGSNFTLKIRSTKLEDSAMYFCASSEGPGEQFFGPGTRLTVL.

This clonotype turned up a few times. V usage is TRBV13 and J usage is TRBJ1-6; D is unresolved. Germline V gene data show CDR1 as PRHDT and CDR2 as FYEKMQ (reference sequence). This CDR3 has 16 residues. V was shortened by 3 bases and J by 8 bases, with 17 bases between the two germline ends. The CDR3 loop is CASSLGSTRMDSPLHF. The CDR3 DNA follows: TGTGCCAGCAGCTTGGGGTCGACACGCATGGATTCACCCCTCCACTTT.

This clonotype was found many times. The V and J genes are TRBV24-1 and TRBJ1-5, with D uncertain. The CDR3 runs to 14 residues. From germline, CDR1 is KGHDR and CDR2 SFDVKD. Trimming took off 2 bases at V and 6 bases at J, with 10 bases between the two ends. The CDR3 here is CATSDYVARQPQHF. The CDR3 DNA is TGTGCCACCAGTGATTACGTCGCCCGTCAGCCCCAGCATTTT.

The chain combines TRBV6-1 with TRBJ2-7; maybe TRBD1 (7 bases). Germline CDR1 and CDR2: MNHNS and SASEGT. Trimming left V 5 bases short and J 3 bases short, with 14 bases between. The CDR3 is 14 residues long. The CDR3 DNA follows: TGTGCCAGCAGTCTACTCCAGGGGGGCTACGAGCAGTACTTC. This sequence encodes CASSLLQGGYEQYF.

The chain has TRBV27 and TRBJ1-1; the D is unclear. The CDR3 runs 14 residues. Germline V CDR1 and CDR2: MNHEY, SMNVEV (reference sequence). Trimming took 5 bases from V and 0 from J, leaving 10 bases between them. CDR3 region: CASSPGNMNTEAFF. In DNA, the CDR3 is TGTGCCAGCAGTCCGGGGAACATGAACACTGAAGCTTTCTTT.

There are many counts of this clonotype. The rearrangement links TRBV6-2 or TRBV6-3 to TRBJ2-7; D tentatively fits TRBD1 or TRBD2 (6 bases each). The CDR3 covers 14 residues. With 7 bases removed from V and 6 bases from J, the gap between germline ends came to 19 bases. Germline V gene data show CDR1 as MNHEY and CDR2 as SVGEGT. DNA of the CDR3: TGTGCCAGCACCAACAGGGACTTCGTGGCCGAGCAGTACTTC. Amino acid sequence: CASTNRDFVAEQYF.

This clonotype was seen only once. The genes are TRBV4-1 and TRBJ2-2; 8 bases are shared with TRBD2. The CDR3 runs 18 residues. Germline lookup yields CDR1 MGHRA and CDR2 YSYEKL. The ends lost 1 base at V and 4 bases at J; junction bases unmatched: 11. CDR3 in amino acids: CASSQVTIRGGRTGELFF. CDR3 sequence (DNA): TGCGCCAGCAGCCAAGTAACCATCCGGGGGGGCCGCACCGGGGAGCTGTTTTTT.

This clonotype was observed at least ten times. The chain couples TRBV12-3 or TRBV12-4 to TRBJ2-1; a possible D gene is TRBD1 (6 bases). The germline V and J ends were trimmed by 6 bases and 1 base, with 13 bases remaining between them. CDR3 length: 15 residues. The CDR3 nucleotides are TGTGCCAGCAGCCCAACAGGGTTGTCCTACAATGAGCAGTTCTTC. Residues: CASSPTGLSYNEQFF.

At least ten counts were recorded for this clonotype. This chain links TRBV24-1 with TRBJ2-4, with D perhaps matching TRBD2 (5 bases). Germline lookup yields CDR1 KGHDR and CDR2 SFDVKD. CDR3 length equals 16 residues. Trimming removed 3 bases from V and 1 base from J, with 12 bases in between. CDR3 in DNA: TGTGCCACCAGTGATGGGAATCGCGGGGCCAAAAACATTCAGTACTTC. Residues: CATSDGNRGAKNIQYF.

The CDR3 bases are TGTGCCAGCTCAGCGACGTGGGACAGACCCTACGAGCAGTACTTC. This codes for CASSATWDRPYEQYF. This sequence joins TRBV18 and TRBJ2-7; 7 nucleotides agree with TRBD1. The CDR3 totals 15 residues. CDR1 is KGHSH and CDR2 is LQKENI in the germline V gene. V shed 5 bases and J 2 bases; nucleotides not matched to a gene: 9.

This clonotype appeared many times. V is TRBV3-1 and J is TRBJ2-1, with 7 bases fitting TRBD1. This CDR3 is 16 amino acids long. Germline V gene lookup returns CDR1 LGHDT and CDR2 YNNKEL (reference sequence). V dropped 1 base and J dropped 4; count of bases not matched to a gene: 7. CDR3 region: CASSQVRDRTYNEQFF. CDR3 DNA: TGTGCCAGCAGCCAAGTCCGGGACAGAACATACAATGAGCAGTTCTTC.

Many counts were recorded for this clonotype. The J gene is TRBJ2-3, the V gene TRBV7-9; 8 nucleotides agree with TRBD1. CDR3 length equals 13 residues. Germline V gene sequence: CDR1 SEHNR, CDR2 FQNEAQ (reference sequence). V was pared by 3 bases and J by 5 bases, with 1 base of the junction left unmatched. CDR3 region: CASSFDRGDTQYF. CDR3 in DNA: TGTGCCAGCAGCTTTGACAGGGGAGATACGCAGTATTTT. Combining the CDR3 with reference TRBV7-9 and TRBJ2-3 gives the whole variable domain DTGVSQNPRHKITKRGQNVTFRCDPISEHNRLYWYRQTLGQGPEFLTYFQNEAQLEKSRLLSDRFSAERPKGSFSTLEIQRTEQGDSAMYLCASSFDRGDTQYFGPGTRLTVL.

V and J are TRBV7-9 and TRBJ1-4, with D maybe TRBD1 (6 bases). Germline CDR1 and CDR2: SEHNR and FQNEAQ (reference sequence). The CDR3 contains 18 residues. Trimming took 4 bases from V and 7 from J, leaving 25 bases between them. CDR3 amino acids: CASSSAFITGQSGEKLFF. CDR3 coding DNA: TGTGCCAGCAGCTCCGCCTTCATTACGGGACAATCCGGTGAAAAACTGTTTTTT.

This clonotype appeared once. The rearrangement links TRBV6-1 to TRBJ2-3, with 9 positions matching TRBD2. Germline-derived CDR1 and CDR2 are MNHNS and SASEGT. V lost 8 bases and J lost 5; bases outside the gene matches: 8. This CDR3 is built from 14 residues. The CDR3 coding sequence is TGTGCCAGCGTGCGGGGGGGCAAATTAGATACGCAGTATTTT. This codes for CASVRGGKLDTQYF.

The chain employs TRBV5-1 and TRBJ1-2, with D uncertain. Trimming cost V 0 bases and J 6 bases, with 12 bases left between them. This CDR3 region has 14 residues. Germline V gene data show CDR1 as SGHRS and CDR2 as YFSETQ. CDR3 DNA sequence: TGCGCCAGCAGCTTGGAGGGAACTAGCGATGGCTACACCTTC. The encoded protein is CASSLEGTSDGYTF.

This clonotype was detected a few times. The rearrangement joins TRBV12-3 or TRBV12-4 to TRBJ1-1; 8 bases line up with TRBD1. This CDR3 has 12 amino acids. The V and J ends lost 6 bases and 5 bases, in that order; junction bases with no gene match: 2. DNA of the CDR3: TGTGCCAGCAGCCGACAGGGGACTGAAGCTTTCTTT. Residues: CASSRQGTEAFF.